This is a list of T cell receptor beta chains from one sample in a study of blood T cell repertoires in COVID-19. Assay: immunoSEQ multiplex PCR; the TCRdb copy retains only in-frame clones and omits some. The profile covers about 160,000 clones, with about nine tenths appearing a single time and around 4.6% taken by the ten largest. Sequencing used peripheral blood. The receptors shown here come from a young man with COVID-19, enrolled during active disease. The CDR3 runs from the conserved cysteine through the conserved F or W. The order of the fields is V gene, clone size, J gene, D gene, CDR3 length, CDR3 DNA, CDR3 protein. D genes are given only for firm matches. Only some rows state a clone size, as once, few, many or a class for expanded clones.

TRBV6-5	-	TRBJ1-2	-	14	TGTGCCAGCAGCCAGGGAGGAGCGCACTATGGCTACACCTTC	CASSQGGAHYGYTF
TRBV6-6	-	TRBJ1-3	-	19	TGTGCCAGCAGCTACTCGGTGTACAGGACCATACCCGCTGGAAACACCATATATTTT	CASSYSVYRTIPAGNTIYF
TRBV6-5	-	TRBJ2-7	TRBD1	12	TGTGCCAGCGGACAGGGACCCTACGAGCAGTACTTC	CASGQGPYEQYF
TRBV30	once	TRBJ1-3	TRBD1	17	TGTGCCTGGAGTGTAGTCGGACAGGGAGTGAGAAGAAACACCATATATTTT	CAWSVVGQGVRRNTIYF
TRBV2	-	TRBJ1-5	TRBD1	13	TGTGCCAGCAGGGCTACAGGGGAACAGCCCCAGCATTTT	CASRATGEQPQHF
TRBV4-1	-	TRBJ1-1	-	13	TGCGCCAGCAGCCAAGATCTTGGTGACAGAGCTTTCTTT	CASSQDLGDRAFF
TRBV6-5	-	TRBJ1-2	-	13	TGTGCCAGCAGTTACTCAGCGGTTGGCGGCTACACCTTC	CASSYSAVGGYTF
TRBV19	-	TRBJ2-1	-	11	TGTGCCAGACTAGGGGGAAATGAGCAGTTCTTC	CARLGGNEQFF
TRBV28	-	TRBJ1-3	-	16	TGTGCCAGCAACTTTCGCGGGGGGACGGCGGGAAACACCATATATTTT	CASNFRGGTAGNTIYF
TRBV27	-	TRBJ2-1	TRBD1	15	TGTGCCAGCAGTCCGACAGGGCCGACCTACAATGAGCAGTTCTTC	CASSPTGPTYNEQFF
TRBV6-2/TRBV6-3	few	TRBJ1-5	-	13	TGTGCCAGCAGTCACAGGGGCAATCAGCCCCAGCATTTT	CASSHRGNQPQHF
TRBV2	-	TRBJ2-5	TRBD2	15	TGTGCCAGCATACGGGAGACTAGCGCACAAGAGACCCAGTACTTC	CASIRETSAQETQYF
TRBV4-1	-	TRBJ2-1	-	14	TGCGCCAGCAGCCAAGACGGAGGGACCAATGAGCAGTTCTTC	CASSQDGGTNEQFF
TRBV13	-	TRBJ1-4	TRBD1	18	TGTGCCAGCAGCTTAGGCCTAGGGACAGGGGTCCCTAATGAAAAACTGTTTTTT	CASSLGLGTGVPNEKLFF
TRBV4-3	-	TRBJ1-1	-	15	TGCGCCAGCAGCCAGGCTGCAGGGATGAACACTGAAGCTTTCTTT	CASSQAAGMNTEAFF
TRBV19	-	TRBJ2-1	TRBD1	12	TGTGCCAGTAGTCTTGGGACAGGGGAGCAGTTCTTC	CASSLGTGEQFF
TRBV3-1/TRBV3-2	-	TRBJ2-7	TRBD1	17	TGTGCCAGCAGCCAAGGAGGAGAGGGGGCGAGGTCCTACGAGCAGTACTTC	CASSQGGEGARSYEQYF
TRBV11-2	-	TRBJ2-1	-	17	TGTGCCAGCAGCTTGGAGATTCAGGGGCGTCCTGGCAATGAGCAGTTCTTC	CASSLEIQGRPGNEQFF
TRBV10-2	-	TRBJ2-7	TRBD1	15	TGCGCCAGCAGTTTCGGGACAGGGGGCACCTACGAGCAGTACTTC	CASSFGTGGTYEQYF
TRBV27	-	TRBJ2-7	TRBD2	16	TGTGCCAGCAGTTTAACGCGGCTAGCGGGGCACTACGAGCAGTACTTC	CASSLTRLAGHYEQYF
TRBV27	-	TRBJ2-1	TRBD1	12	TGTGCCAGCAGGCAGGGGGCGAATGGGCAGTTCTTC	CASRQGANGQFF
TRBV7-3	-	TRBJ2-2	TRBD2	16	TGTGCCAGCAGCTTAATGGGACTAGCGGGGACCGGGGAGCTGTTTTTT	CASSLMGLAGTGELFF
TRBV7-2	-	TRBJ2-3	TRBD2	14	TGTGCCAGCTCCGGGGGGAGATCGGGAGATACGCAGTATTTT	CASSGGRSGDTQYF
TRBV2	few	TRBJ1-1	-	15	TGTGCCAGCAGTTCCCACTTTACAGGGAACACTGAAGCTTTCTTT	CASSSHFTGNTEAFF
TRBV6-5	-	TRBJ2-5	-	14	TGTGCCAGCAGTTACTCGAGAAATCAAGAGACCCAGTACTTC	CASSYSRNQETQYF
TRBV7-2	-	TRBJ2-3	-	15	TGTGCCAGCAGCCGGGGGGCTGGCTACACAGATACGCAGTATTTT	CASSRGAGYTDTQYF
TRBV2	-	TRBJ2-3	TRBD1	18	TGTGCCAGCAGTGAAGCGCTTCTAGGACAGGGAAGCACAGATACGCAGTATTTT	CASSEALLGQGSTDTQYF
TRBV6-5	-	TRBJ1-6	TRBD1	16	TGTGCCAGCAGTTACGAGCGGGACAGGTATAATTCACCCCTCCACTTT	CASSYERDRYNSPLHF
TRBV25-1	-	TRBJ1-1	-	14	TGTGCCACCAGTAACTTTGAGGGGAACACTGAAGCTTTCTTT	CATSNFEGNTEAFF
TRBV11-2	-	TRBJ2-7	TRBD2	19	TGTGCCAGCATTCTTACCCCTCACCCTAGCGGGACTTCGGACTACGAGCAGTACTTC	CASILTPHPSGTSDYEQYF
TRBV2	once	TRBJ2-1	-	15	TGTGCCAGCAATACAGACCCCCCGGCCTACAATGAGCAGTTCTTC	CASNTDPPAYNEQFF
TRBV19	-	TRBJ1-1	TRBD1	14	TGTGCCAGTAGGAGGGACAGGACGAACACTGAAGCTTTCTTT	CASRRDRTNTEAFF